The next 17 T cell receptor beta chains were all read from a single sample in a study of T cells in Graves' hyperthyroidism and ophthalmopathy. TCR beta CDR3 regions were amplified from RNA. A first-round RT-PCR of the TCR CDR3 used the HTBI primer set. TCRdb re-analysed the multiplex PCR reads in MiXCR, keeping a single row per CDR3 protein. The sample records about 530,000 distinct CDR3 sequences, about 15% being singletons. Material: blood. Receptors originate from a woman under 30 with Graves' ophthalmopathy.

In this sample, this clonotype turned up a few times. V usage is TRBV10-3 and J usage is TRBJ1-2, with 7 bases matching TRBD1. V was pared by 4 bases and J by 2 bases, with 4 bases of the junction left unmatched. Germline loops: CDR1 ENHRY, CDR2 SYGVKD. The CDR3 sequence is 14 residues long. The CDR3 region is CAISVGRGNYGYTF. The CDR3 DNA follows: TGTGCCATCAGTGTTGGCAGGGGGAACTATGGCTACACCTTC.

This clonotype was found a few times. The genes are TRBV7-9 and TRBJ1-1; D unclear. The V gene's germline CDR1 is SEHNR and CDR2 FQNEAQ (reference sequence). Trimming took 0 bases from V and 1 from J, leaving 9 bases between them. This CDR3 is built from 15 residues. This chain's CDR3 is CASSLAAYKNTEAFF. As DNA, the CDR3 is TGTGCCAGCAGCTTAGCGGCGTACAAGAACACTGAAGCTTTCTTT.

The chain recombines TRBV19 with TRBJ1-2, with TRBD1 identical over 11 bases. The CDR3 length is 15 residues. Germline V CDR1 and CDR2: LNHDA, SQIVND (reference sequence). V dropped 5 bases and J dropped 8; count of bases not matched to a gene: 10. The CDR3 region is CASSAPGQGVRGYTF. In nucleotides, the CDR3 is TGTGCCAGTAGTGCCCCGGGACAGGGGGTACGGGGCTACACCTTC.

This chain uses TRBV6-1 with TRBJ2-2, with 12 bases matching TRBD2. This CDR3 contains 16 residues. Per the germline V gene, CDR1 is MNHNS and CDR2 is SASEGT. V shed 8 bases, J shed 5 bases, and the junction held 9 bases outside the gene matches. The CDR3 loop is CASSLTSGSQTGELFF. CDR3 nucleotide sequence: TGTGCCAGCTCCCTGACTAGCGGGAGTCAAACCGGGGAGCTGTTTTTT.

The chain employs TRBV20-1 and TRBJ2-7, with D unclear. Germline values: CDR1 DFQATT, CDR2 SNEGSKA (reference sequence). Trimming cost V 0 bases and J 3 bases, with 18 bases left between them. There are 16 residues in the CDR3. The CDR3, as DNA: TGCAGTGCTAGAGACCCCGGAACAGCCAGAATCTACGAGCAGTACTTC. This gives the protein CSARDPGTARIYEQYF.

This clonotype was seen many times. This chain links TRBV7-9 with TRBJ2-5; TRBD1 matches at 7 bases. V trimming: 4 bases; J trimming: 4 bases; junction bases outside the gene matches: 12. Germline assignment: CDR1 SEHNR and CDR2 FQNEAQ (reference sequence). The CDR3 is made up of 16 amino acids. CDR3 sequence (DNA): TGTGCCAGCAGCTCCGAGAGCGACAGGGAGCGAGAGACCCAGTACTTC. Protein product: CASSSESDRERETQYF.

Regarding this clonotype: The junction differs from germline at one of its ends, possibly a read error. J is TRBJ1-4 and V is TRBV5-1; no firm D call. CDR1 is SGHRS, CDR2 YFSETQ, per germline. The CDR3 has 15 amino acids. This CDR3 is CASSFEGSTNKKLFF. CDR3 coding DNA: TGTGCCAGCAGCTTTGAAGGATCAACTAATAAAAAACTGTTTTTT.

There are many counts of this clonotype. The gene calls are TRBV20-1 and TRBJ1-6; D is possibly TRBD1 (6 bases). Trimming took off 6 bases at V and 10 bases at J, with 13 bases between the two ends. Germline lookup yields CDR1 DFQATT and CDR2 SNEGSKA (reference sequence). CDR3 length: 12 amino acids. The CDR3 DNA reads TGCAGTGCAGCATCAGGGGAATCACCCCTCCACTTT. Amino acid sequence: CSAASGESPLHF.

The chain employs TRBV6-4 and TRBJ2-1; the D gene is possibly TRBD1 (6 bases). This CDR3 region has 15 residues. Germline V lookup: CDR1 MRHNA, CDR2 SNTAGT. Trimming removed 4 bases at V and 0 bases at J, with 10 bases between. The CDR3 here is CASSVEGDSYNEQFF. CDR3 coding DNA: TGTGCCAGCAGTGTCGAGGGGGACTCCTACAATGAGCAGTTCTTC.

With respect to this clonotype: A read error is possible here, since a much larger clone lies one base away. This chain connects TRBV6-2 or TRBV6-3 to TRBJ2-1; 9 bases are a match to TRBD2. Trimming cost V 7 bases and J 3 bases; bases outside gene matches: 7. Germline V gene data show CDR1 as MNHEY and CDR2 as SVGEGT. This CDR3 has 15 residues. The CDR3 DNA reads TGTGCCAGCAACGACCGTAGCGGGAGCTACAATGAGCAGTTCTTC. It is translated as CASNDRSGSYNEQFF.

This clonotype appeared many times. The chain links TRBV20-1 to TRBJ1-1; 7 bases are shared with TRBD1. The length of the CDR3 is 13 residues. The germline V gene has CDR1 DFQATT and CDR2 SNEGSKA (reference sequence). The trim removed 0 bases at V and 10 bases at J, leaving 8 bases unmatched. CDR3 nucleotide sequence: TGCAGTGCTAGAGAGGGGAGGGGGCTTAGAGCTTTCTTT. This translates into CSAREGRGLRAFF.

This clonotype was seen ten or more times. This chain links TRBV7-6 with TRBJ1-1; tentative D call: TRBD1 (5 bases). Trimming shortened V by 5 bases and J by 7 bases, and 14 bases separated the two germline ends. This CDR3 contains 13 residues. CDR1 is SGHVS, CDR2 FNYEAQ, per germline. DNA of the CDR3: TGTGCCAGCAGCCAACAGCGGGGCTTTGAAGCTTTCTTT. Residues: CASSQQRGFEAFF.

In this sample, this clonotype turned up many times. This rearrangement joins TRBV10-3 to TRBJ1-2, with TRBD1 as a possible D gene (5 bases). The CDR3 length is 13 residues. The germline V gene encodes CDR1 ENHRY and CDR2 SYGVKD. Trimming stripped 7 bases from V and 3 bases from J, with 12 bases between. CDR3 amino acids: CAIMRGQDYGYTF. CDR3 coding DNA: TGTGCCATCATGCGGGGCCAGGACTATGGCTACACCTTC.

The V call is TRBV30, the J call TRBJ2-5, with D possibly called TRBD1 or TRBD2 (5 bases each). V was cut by 5 bases and J by 2 bases, with 12 bases left in between. Germline CDR1 is GTSNPN and CDR2 is SVGIG (reference sequence). This CDR3 is built from 13 residues. The CDR3 nucleotides read TGTGCCTGGGACCCCGGGGCTCAAGAGACCCAGTACTTC. This codes for CAWDPGAQETQYF.

For the CDR3, the DNA is TGTGCCAGCTCCCACACGGTCCACCCGGGGCAGGGCCCCTCGAGCACTGAAGCTTTCTTT. As protein: CASSHTVHPGQGPSSTEAFF. The rearrangement joins TRBV9 to TRBJ1-1; possibly TRBD1 for D (5 bases). The CDR3 runs 20 residues. Trimming pared 7 bases from V and 4 bases from J, leaving 35 bases between. Germline lookup yields CDR1 SGDLS and CDR2 YYNGEE.

The chain couples TRBV4-1 to TRBJ1-2; D perhaps matches TRBD1 (5 bases). Germline V CDR1 and CDR2: MGHRA, YSYEKL. The CDR3 spans 16 residues. With 0 bases removed from V and 0 bases from J, the gap between germline ends came to 11 bases. The CDR3 DNA reads TGCGCCAGCAGCCAAGACAGGGCAAAAGCTAACTATGGCTACACCTTC. Translated: CASSQDRAKANYGYTF.

In this sample, this clonotype turned up many times. The gene calls are TRBV10-3 and TRBJ1-2; 12 bases match TRBD1. From germline, CDR1 is ENHRY and CDR2 SYGVKD. The CDR3 is made up of 16 amino acids. J gave up 4 bases and V 2 bases, and 5 bases lay outside the gene matches. CDR3 amino acids: CAISELPGQGAYGYTF. The CDR3, as DNA: TGTGCCATCAGTGAGCTACCGGGACAGGGGGCCTATGGCTACACCTTC.